Listed here are 23 T cell receptor beta chains from one sample, sequenced in a study of T cell repertoires in cytomegalovirus infection. TCRdb independently ran MiXCR on the reads; one entry per CDR3 protein. The sample lists 380,000 or so distinct CDR3 sequences, just under 35% occurring once. Their specific antigens are unknown. The sequenced sample was cultured PBMCs, obtained from culture after CMV antigen stimulation. The receptors originated from a human donor in good health (CMV status not recorded). Some clones in this sample may be carry-over from other donors' samples.

V usage is TRBV19 and J usage is TRBJ2-1, with no clear D. The CDR3 is 17 residues long. Germline V gene lookup returns CDR1 LNHDA and CDR2 SQIVND (reference sequence). V gave up 6 bases and J gave up 1 base, with 19 bases separating them. The CDR3 protein is CASSSPTRARSYNEQFF. The CDR3 bases are TGTGCCAGTAGCTCACCCACCCGGGCGAGATCCTACAATGAGCAGTTCTTC.

As DNA, the CDR3 is TGTGCCAGCAGCGTAGAGGAGGCAGGAGATGGCTACACCTTC. Its protein is CASSVEEAGDGYTF. The chain couples TRBV9 to TRBJ1-2; no clear D gene. V lost 0 bases to trimming and J lost 6 bases, with 12 bases between them. This CDR3 is built from 14 residues. Per the germline V gene, CDR1 is SGDLS and CDR2 is YYNGEE.

The CDR3 DNA reads TGTGCCAGCAGTTTCACAAGGGTACCCTACAATGAGCAGTTCTTC. Translated, it gives CASSFTRVPYNEQFF. The rearrangement uses TRBV27 and TRBJ2-1, with D unclear. The CDR3 has 15 residues. Germline V gives CDR1 MNHEY, CDR2 SMNVEV (reference sequence). V lost 3 bases and J lost 2, with 11 bases in between.

This chain uses TRBV20-1 with TRBJ2-7; D possibly corresponds to TRBD2 (5 bases). V was pared by 4 bases and J by 4 bases, with 17 bases between. CDR3 size: 14 residues. The germline V gene encodes CDR1 DFQATT and CDR2 SNEGSKA (reference sequence). The CDR3 region has the DNA TGCAGTGCTATCACTAGAGGGCGTGAATACGAGCAGTACGTC. Translating gives CSAITRGREYEQYV.

This clonotype appeared a few times. The V call is TRBV18, the J call TRBJ1-2, with 9 bases matching TRBD1. CDR3 length equals 21 residues. Germline V CDR1 and CDR2: KGHSH, LQKENI. Trimming cost V 1 base and J 0 bases; bases outside gene matches: 18. Here the CDR3 reads CASSPLAGQGLKSLSNYGYTF. CDR3 DNA: TGTGCCAGCTCACCACTAGCGGGACAGGGCCTAAAGTCCTTATCTAACTATGGCTACACCTTC.

This clonotype was seen a few times. The rearrangement joins TRBV7-6 to TRBJ1-5, with D possibly matching TRBD1 (6 bases). Germline values: CDR1 SGHVS, CDR2 FNYEAQ. V lost 0 bases, J lost 4 bases, and 16 bases lay in between. The CDR3 is 17 residues long. The CDR3 DNA sequence: TGTGCCAGCAGCTTAGCCCCGAGGGCAGGGGAAAATCAGCCCCAGCATTTT. Translation: CASSLAPRAGENQPQHF.

This chain uses TRBV12-3 or TRBV12-4 with TRBJ2-7, with D unclear. The ends were cut back, 2 bases at V and 1 base at J, with 9 bases in the middle. This CDR3 spans 14 amino acids. CDR3: CASSLSRRSYEQYF. CDR3 coding DNA: TGTGCCAGCAGTTTAAGCCGGCGGTCCTACGAGCAGTACTTC.

The table lists this clonotype with many counts. The chain links TRBV12-3 or TRBV12-4 to TRBJ1-6; no firm D call. Trimming took 1 base from V and 5 from J, leaving 6 bases between them. The CDR3 runs to 14 residues. This CDR3 is CASSLEPDNSPLHF. In DNA form, the CDR3 reads TGTGCCAGCAGTTTAGAACCTGATAATTCACCCCTCCACTTT.

The genes are TRBV20-1 and TRBJ2-7; TRBD2 is a possible D gene (7 bases). CDR1 and CDR2 from the germline V gene are DFQATT and SNEGSKA (reference sequence). Trimming left V 0 bases short and J 4 bases short, with 19 bases between. The CDR3 contains 16 residues. The CDR3 here is CSARDPSGTSPYEQYF. As DNA, the CDR3 is TGCAGTGCTAGAGACCCGAGCGGGACAAGCCCTTACGAGCAGTACTTC.

The J gene is TRBJ2-2, the V gene TRBV20-1; 9 bases map to TRBD2. The CDR3 spans 17 residues. CDR1 and CDR2 from the germline V gene are DFQATT and SNEGSKA (reference sequence). V gave up 2 bases and J gave up 5 bases; unmatched junction bases: 12. CDR3 in amino acids: CSARRGIGLARTGELFF. Here the CDR3 DNA reads TGCAGTGCTAGACGAGGCATAGGACTAGCGAGAACCGGGGAGCTGTTTTTT.

This chain uses TRBV19 with TRBJ1-5; no firm D call. The germline V gene has CDR1 LNHDA and CDR2 SQIVND (reference sequence). The length of the CDR3 is 14 residues. V lost 7 bases to trimming and J lost 0 bases, with 10 bases between them. This chain's CDR3 is CASKKDHSNQPQHF. The DNA of the CDR3 is TGTGCCAGTAAAAAGGACCATAGCAATCAGCCCCAGCATTTT.

This clonotype was observed a handful of times. The chain employs TRBV6-6 and TRBJ2-7; 9 bases align to TRBD1. The trim removed 2 bases at V and 3 bases at J, leaving 8 bases unmatched. CDR3 length: 16 amino acids. Germline V gene lookup returns CDR1 MNHNY and CDR2 SVGAGI (reference sequence). The chain's CDR3 is CASSYPGQGSVYEQYF. The DNA of the CDR3 is TGTGCCAGCAGTTACCCCGGACAGGGGAGTGTCTACGAGCAGTACTTC.

The rearrangement joins TRBV20-1 to TRBJ1-6; tentatively, D is TRBD1 (5 bases). The CDR3 has 15 residues. The germline V gene has CDR1 DFQATT and CDR2 SNEGSKA (reference sequence). Trimming cost V 3 bases and J 3 bases, with 12 bases left between them. CDR3 in amino acids: CSASRGADYNSPLHF. The CDR3 region has the DNA TGCAGTGCTAGTCGAGGGGCCGACTATAATTCACCCCTCCACTTT.

The chain combines TRBV20-1 with TRBJ2-1, with a weak D call TRBD2 (6 bases). The CDR3 runs 15 residues. The germline gives CDR1 DFQATT, CDR2 SNEGSKA (reference sequence). The CDR3 loop reads CSYGGALGSYNEQFF. The CDR3, as DNA: TGCAGCTATGGCGGGGCACTCGGGTCCTACAATGAGCAGTTCTTC.

The rearrangement links TRBV5-6 to TRBJ2-2, with 11 bases identical to TRBD1. The germline CDR1 and CDR2 sequences are SGHDT and YYEEEE. This CDR3 is built from 15 residues. V was clipped by 0 bases and J by 8 bases; unmatched bases: 3. DNA for the CDR3: TGTGCCAGCAGCTTGGTGGACAGGGGGCAAGGGGAGCTGTTTTTT. Translated: CASSLVDRGQGELFF.

The chain employs TRBV4-2 and TRBJ2-4, with 10 bases lining up with TRBD2. Germline trimming cut 4 bases from V and 0 bases from J; bases unmatched to any gene: 6. The germline CDR1 and CDR2 sequences are LGHNA and YNFKEQ. CDR3 size: 17 residues. CDR3 nucleotide sequence: TGTGCCAGCAGCCGAGGACTAGCGGACGGAGCCAAAAACATTCAGTACTTC. This codes for CASSRGLADGAKNIQYF.

There are a few counts of this clonotype. The genes are TRBV12-3 or TRBV12-4 and TRBJ1-5; 7 bases are shared with TRBD1. The CDR3 is 15 amino acids. Unmatched junction bases numbered 10, after V lost 5 bases and J lost 6 bases. CDR3 amino acids: CASSRSDRSGQPQHF. As DNA, the CDR3 is TGTGCCAGCAGTCGATCGGACAGGAGCGGTCAGCCCCAGCATTTT.

The V and J genes are TRBV10-3 and TRBJ1-1; 11 bases fit TRBD1. The CDR3 spans 14 residues. Germline V gives CDR1 ENHRY, CDR2 SYGVKD. The junction had 3 bases not matched to a gene; V was cut back by 4 bases and J by 5 bases. Written as DNA, the CDR3 is TGTGCCATCAGTGGGACAGGGGGCGATACTGAAGCTTTCTTT. It specifies CAISGTGGDTEAFF.

The rearrangement joins TRBV7-8 to TRBJ2-1; 10 positions agree with TRBD2. J was trimmed by 3 bases and V by 5 bases; bases with no gene match: 7. The CDR3 covers 16 residues. The V gene's germline CDR1 is SGHVS and CDR2 FQNEAQ. In DNA form, the CDR3 reads TGTGCCAGCAGCCCCGGTAGGACTAGCGGCTACAATGAGCAGTTCTTC. The encoded protein is CASSPGRTSGYNEQFF.

V usage is TRBV7-2 and J usage is TRBJ1-4; no reliable D call. The CDR3 extends over 15 amino acids. The V end was cut by 5 bases, the J end by 3 bases, with 13 bases between. Germline values: CDR1 SGHTA, CDR2 FQGNSA. CDR3 amino acids: CASSVSVVANEKLFF. CDR3 nucleotide sequence: TGTGCCAGCAGCGTATCAGTTGTGGCTAATGAAAAACTGTTTTTT.

This clonotype was observed a handful of times. J is TRBJ1-2 and V is TRBV11-3; a possible D gene is TRBD1 (5 bases). V lost 5 bases, J lost 8 bases, and 12 bases lay in between. The germline gives CDR1 SGHNT, CDR2 YENEEA. The CDR3 sequence is 12 residues long. In nucleotides, the CDR3 is TGTGCCAGCAGCGGCCGACAGTCGGGCTACACCTTC. Encoded protein: CASSGRQSGYTF.

In nucleotides, the CDR3 is TGTGCCAGCAGAGACAGCTCATGGGGCCCCGGGCAAGAGACCCAGTACTTC. Amino acid sequence: CASRDSSWGPGQETQYF. The J gene is TRBJ2-5, the V gene TRBV11-2, with D possibly being TRBD1 (5 bases). CDR1 and CDR2 from the germline V gene are SGHAT and FQNNGV. The CDR3 length is 17 residues. V was shortened by 6 bases and J by 2 bases, with 22 bases between the two germline ends.

The chain employs TRBV19 and TRBJ2-2, with D tentatively TRBD1 (5 bases). Germline assignment: CDR1 LNHDA and CDR2 SQIVND (reference sequence). This CDR3 comprises 17 residues. The V end was cut by 5 bases, the J end by 2 bases, with 18 bases between. CDR3 amino acids: CASSVTPGYSNTGELFF. The CDR3 nucleotides read TGTGCCAGTAGTGTTACTCCAGGGTACTCCAACACCGGGGAGCTGTTTTTT.